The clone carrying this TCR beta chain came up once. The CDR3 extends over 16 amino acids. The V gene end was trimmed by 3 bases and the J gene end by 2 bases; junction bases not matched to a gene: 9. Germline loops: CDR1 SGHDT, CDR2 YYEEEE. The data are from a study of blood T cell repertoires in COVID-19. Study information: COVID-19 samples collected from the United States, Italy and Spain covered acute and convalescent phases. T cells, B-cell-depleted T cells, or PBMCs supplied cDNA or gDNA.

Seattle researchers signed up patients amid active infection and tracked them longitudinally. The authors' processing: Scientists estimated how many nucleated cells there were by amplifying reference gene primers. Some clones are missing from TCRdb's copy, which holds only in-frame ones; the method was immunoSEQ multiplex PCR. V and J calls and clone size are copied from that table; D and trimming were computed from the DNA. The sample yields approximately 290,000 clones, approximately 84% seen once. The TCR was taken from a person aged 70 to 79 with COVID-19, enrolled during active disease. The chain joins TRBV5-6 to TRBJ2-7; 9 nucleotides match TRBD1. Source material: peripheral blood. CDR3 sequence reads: CASSSKPGTGTYEQYF. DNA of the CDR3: TGTGCCAGCAGCTCAAAACCCGGGACAGGGACCTACGAGCAGTACTTC. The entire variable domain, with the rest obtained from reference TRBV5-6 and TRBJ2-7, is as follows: DAGVTQSPTHLIKTRGQQVTLRCSPKSGHDTVSWYQQALGQGPQFIFQYYEEEERQRGNFPDRFSGHQFPNYSSELNVNALLLGDSALYLCASSSKPGTGTYEQYFGPGTRLTVT.